This section outlines one TCR beta chain sequence together with its context. Its target is unknown. Sampled 1 year posttransplant, controls received myeloablative marrow transplants, methotrexate and a calcineurin inhibitor. This specimen belongs to a study of T cells after posttransplantation cyclophosphamide. Findings of the study overall: Recipient CMV seropositivity and CMV reactivation strongly tracked TRB clonality. Later post-transplant blood repertoires were often dominated by donor CD8+ memory clones. Tissue-infiltrating T cells from skin or gut overlapped little with blood T cells.

The germline gives CDR1 LGHNA, CDR2 YSLEER. V lost 0 bases to trimming and J lost 3 bases; unmatched junction nucleotides: 8. The CDR3 runs to 17 residues. Sequencing was performed with immunoSEQ multiplex PCR; in TCRdb, only in-frame clones are kept and a portion is missing. The sample contains 3,500 to 5,500 clones, roughly 82% of which appear only once. Sequenced material: PBMCs, taken after an allogeneic stem cell transplant with a calcineurin inhibitor and methotrexate. The clonotype comes from a male patient between 40 and 49 years old who received an allogeneic stem cell transplant from an unrelated donor, was CMV-positive, and had chronic GVHD only. Among the T cells, some may be from the graft donor. The V gene is TRBV4-3, the J gene TRBJ2-3, with 8 bases lining up with TRBD2. CDR3 protein: CASSQDPPAGETDTQYF. In nucleotides, the CDR3 is TGCGCCAGCAGCCAAGACCCTCCAGCGGGGGAGACAGATACGCAGTATTTT.